The 12 T cell receptor beta chains below all came from one sample that was sequenced in a study of human T cells and chemical hapten exposure. Stated time point: pre-sensitization, week 0. Treatment in this sample: therapeutic diphenylcyclopropenone sensitization with weekly scalp DPC. TCRdb independently ran MiXCR on the RACE reads; one entry per CDR3 protein. There are over 300,000 distinct CDR3 sequences in the sample; more than 4.5% occur only once, and just over 2.5% lies in the top ten. Sequenced here: whole blood, sampled in connection with sensitization to the hapten diphenylcyclopropenone (DPC). These receptors were obtained from a woman aged 50 to 60 with alopecia areata. Some clones in this sample may be carry-over from other donors' samples.

This clonotype was found many times. The gene calls are TRBV15 and TRBJ2-1; TRBD2 aligns across 10 bases. The CDR3 is 16 amino acids. CDR1 is LNHNV and CDR2 is YYDKDF in the germline V gene (reference sequence). V dropped 6 bases and J dropped 7; count of bases not matched to a gene: 12. CDR3 amino acids: CATSTGEREGRNEQFF. In DNA, the CDR3 is TGTGCCACCAGTACCGGTGAGCGGGAGGGCCGGAATGAGCAGTTCTTC.

The V gene is TRBV27, the J gene TRBJ1-3; D call uncertain. Trimming removed 6 bases from V and 3 bases from J, with 3 bases in between. The CDR3 spans 11 residues. CDR1 is MNHEY, CDR2 SMNVEV, per germline (reference sequence). CDR3 protein: CASSVGNTIYF. In DNA, the CDR3 is TGTGCCAGCAGCGTTGGAAACACCATATATTTT.

This clonotype came up many times. The genes are TRBV6-6 and TRBJ1-1; 7 bases line up with TRBD1. The germline V gene has CDR1 MNHNY and CDR2 SVGAGI (reference sequence). With V trimmed by 6 bases and J by 6 bases, 10 bases remained unmatched. CDR3 length: 14 residues. The CDR3 sequence: CASRLGTASAEAFF. CDR3 nucleotides: TGTGCCAGCAGACTCGGGACAGCGTCTGCTGAAGCTTTCTTT.

This sequence joins TRBV29-1 and TRBJ2-5; possibly TRBD1 for D (5 bases). The germline V gene has CDR1 SQVTM and CDR2 ANQGSEA. The CDR3 is 12 residues long. In nucleotides, the CDR3 is TGCAGTACCGTGCAGGGTACGGAGACCCAGTACTTC. Translation gives CSTVQGTETQYF.

This rearrangement joins TRBV20-1 to TRBJ1-1; TRBD1 aligns across 7 bases. Germline lookup yields CDR1 DFQATT and CDR2 SNEGSKA (reference sequence). The trim removed 0 bases at V and 5 bases at J, leaving 9 bases unmatched. The CDR3 is 15 amino acids. The CDR3 sequence is CSARDRKGGGTEAFF. CDR3 nucleotides: TGCAGTGCTAGAGATCGGAAAGGGGGCGGAACTGAAGCTTTCTTT.

This clonotype was counted many times. The V call is TRBV12-3 or TRBV12-4, the J call TRBJ2-6, with D perhaps matching TRBD1 or TRBD2 (5 bases each). The V end lost 7 bases, the J end lost 2 bases, and 15 bases lay between the germline ends. The CDR3 is 16 amino acids. The CDR3 nucleotides are TGTGCCAGCACCCGGGACCACGGGGCTGGGGCCAACGTCCTGACTTTC. Translated: CASTRDHGAGANVLTF.

The rearrangement links TRBV20-1 to TRBJ2-1; weak D call: TRBD2 (6 bases). The CDR3 runs to 14 residues. V was trimmed by 5 bases and J by 5 bases, leaving 16 bases between them. CDR1 and CDR2 from the germline V gene are DFQATT and SNEGSKA (reference sequence). The CDR3 spells CSASGLRINNEQFF. The CDR3 nucleotides read TGCAGTGCTTCGGGACTCCGGATCAACAATGAGCAGTTCTTC.

This clonotype was detected many times. The chain recombines TRBV10-3 with TRBJ2-2; D ambiguous. The length of the CDR3 is 14 residues. V shed 4 bases and J shed 6 bases, with 12 bases lying between them. CDR1 ENHRY and CDR2 SYGVKD come from the germline V gene. CDR3 residues: CAISAYNVAGELFF. DNA of the CDR3: TGTGCCATCAGTGCTTATAATGTTGCCGGGGAGCTGTTTTTT.

V and J are TRBV5-1 and TRBJ2-5, with D possibly TRBD2 on 5 matching bases. The CDR3 consists of 15 residues. The germline V gene has CDR1 SGHRS and CDR2 YFSETQ. V was clipped by 4 bases and J by 2 bases, with 15 bases between them. CDR3 DNA sequence: TGCGCCAGCAGCCACGCCCGGACTGCTCAAGAGACCCAGTACTTC. Translation gives CASSHARTAQETQYF.

The chain carries TRBV30 and TRBJ2-1, with 8 bases lining up with TRBD1. The ends lost 5 bases at V and 4 bases at J; junction bases unmatched: 7. From germline, CDR1 is GTSNPN and CDR2 SVGIG (reference sequence). The CDR3 spans 14 residues. The CDR3 DNA reads as TGTGCCTGGCTACCCCGGGACAGGTACAATGAGCAGTTCTTC. Translation gives CAWLPRDRYNEQFF.

The sample holds many counts of this clonotype. V and J are TRBV3-1 and TRBJ2-4, with 9 bases identical to TRBD1. CDR3 size: 16 residues. In germline, CDR1 is LGHDT, CDR2 YNNKEL (reference sequence). Trimming cost V 7 bases and J 5 bases; bases outside gene matches: 12. CDR3 nucleotides: TGTGCCAGCACTAATTCAGGGGGACAGGGAGAAAACATTCAGTACTTC. Translated: CASTNSGGQGENIQYF.

The rearrangement uses TRBV30 and TRBJ1-1; possibly TRBD1 for D (5 bases). The germline gives CDR1 GTSNPN, CDR2 SVGIG (reference sequence). V lost 0 bases to trimming and J lost 4 bases, with 15 bases between them. The CDR3 loop spans 15 amino acids. Written as DNA, the CDR3 is TGTGCCTGGAGTGTGACCCTTCAGGGCCCCACTGAAGCTTTCTTT. Its protein is CAWSVTLQGPTEAFF.